Sequencing of this TCR beta chain was carried out in a study of shared clonotypes between healthy human individuals. The protocol was immunoSEQ multiplex PCR, while the TCRdb copy is restricted to in-frame clones and leaves out a portion. The sample has millions of clones; approximately 92% are singletons. Study-wide points: Only blood was sampled, and tissue TCR repertoires likely differ from blood ones. Represented diversity, genetic and exposure-history alike, was limited by few donors.

A few counts support this clone. Its antigen is unknown. This clonotype originated in a man in his late teens or twenties in good health. Sequenced material: naive CD4+ T cells sorted from blood. The subset is: CD45RA+ positively selected.

The CDR3 sequence: CSVIAQEMNTEAFF. In nucleotides, the CDR3 is TGCAGCGTTATAGCCCAGGAGATGAACACTGAAGCTTTCTTT. The J gene is TRBJ1-1, the V gene TRBV29-1; D is uncertain. The CDR3 consists of 14 residues. Trimming left V 5 bases short and J 0 bases short, with 13 bases between. Germline loops: CDR1 SQVTM, CDR2 ANQGSEA.